This T cell receptor beta chain came from a study of beta chain features in type 1 diabetes. Study results and limitations: Researchers report that Type 1 diabetes patients had moderately but significantly shorter TCRB CDR3s across all four CD4+ subsets.

From germline, CDR1 is SGHTA and CDR2 FQGNSA. This CDR3 spans 17 amino acids. V lost 1 base and J lost 0, with 13 bases in between. Expressed TCRB transcripts were sequenced because the isolated RNA had all been reverse transcribed beforehand. This table comes from immunoSEQ multiplex PCR, and its TCRdb copy is limited to in-frame clones, with some not included. The data hold 500,000 to 850,000 clones, with more than 13% observed a single time. On this clone: Its antigen remains unidentified.

The collection from each donor was one heparinised blood draw averaging roughly 0.12 L. Sorted populations all exceeded 98% purity. The V call is TRBV7-2, the J call TRBJ1-5; D uncertain. This sequence originates from a man between 18 and 29 years old with type 1 diabetes. The specimen sequenced was naive CD4+ T cells from blood. The CDR3 sequence: CASSLVGGETSNQPQHF. The CDR3 DNA follows: TGTGCCAGCAGCTTAGTAGGTGGAGAAACTAGCAATCAGCCCCAGCATTTT.